Presented here are 30 T cell receptor beta chains from one specimen sequenced in a study of T cells in localized non-small cell lung cancer. Method: immunoSEQ multiplex PCR; TCRdb's copy keeps in-frame clones and lacks some. The data contain about 15,000 clones, 85% of them singletons. Source: peripheral blood, taken before any cancer treatment. The receptors originated from a female donor aged 60 or older with stage I squamous cell lung carcinoma.

The chain's CDR3 is CASSLEAGPNYGYTF. DNA of the CDR3: TGTGCCAGCAGCTTAGAGGCAGGGCCGAACTATGGCTACACCTTC. The chain has TRBV11-2 and TRBJ1-2; D may be TRBD1 (5 bases). Trimming shortened V by 0 bases and J by 2 bases, and 10 bases separated the two germline ends. The CDR3 runs 15 residues. Per germline, CDR1 SGHAT and CDR2 FQNNGV.

The chain carries TRBV7-6 and TRBJ1-3, with unresolved D. Germline loops: CDR1 SGHVS, CDR2 FNYEAQ. The CDR3 is made up of 16 amino acids. The V and J ends lost 1 base and 2 bases respectively, with 12 bases between them. The DNA for the CDR3 is TGTGCCAGCAGCTTAGTCGTGGAGGGTACTGGAAACACCATATATTTT. This translates into CASSLVVEGTGNTIYF.

The sample holds one count of this clone. The CDR3 sequence is CAWTFNTEAFF. CDR3 nucleotide sequence: TGTGCCTGGACCTTTAACACTGAAGCTTTCTTT. This chain joins TRBV30 and TRBJ1-1; D call uncertain. The V gene lost 4 bases and the J gene lost 2 bases, with 5 bases spanning the gap. The CDR3 loop spans 11 amino acids. Germline lookup yields CDR1 GTSNPN and CDR2 SVGIG (reference sequence).

As DNA, the CDR3 is TGTGCCAGCAGCTTGACGACAGGCTACAATGAGCAGTTCTTC. Translated, it gives CASSLTTGYNEQFF. The J gene is TRBJ2-1, the V gene TRBV5-6; D perhaps matches TRBD1 (6 bases). There are 14 residues in the CDR3. The V and J ends lost 1 base and 3 bases respectively, with 8 bases between them. The germline V gene encodes CDR1 SGHDT and CDR2 YYEEEE.

The table lists this clone with a count of one. The chain joins TRBV25-1 to TRBJ2-3; 8 bases map to TRBD2. This CDR3 is 14 amino acids long. After removal of 3 bases from V and 4 bases from J, the junction contained 3 bases not matched to a gene. Germline CDR1 MGHDK, CDR2 SYGVNS. In DNA form, the CDR3 reads TGTGCCAGCAGTGATGTCGGGAGGGCAGATACGCAGTATTTT. Amino acids: CASSDVGRADTQYF.

The chain links TRBV4-1 to TRBJ2-3; tentative D call: TRBD2 (7 bases). The V and J ends lost 1 base and 2 bases respectively, with 19 bases between them. The CDR3 covers 18 residues. CDR1 is MGHRA, CDR2 YSYEKL, per germline. Here the CDR3 DNA reads TGCGCCAGCAGCCAAGGTCGGGGGGCGGACCGGGACACAGATACGCAGTATTTT. Translated, it gives CASSQGRGADRDTDTQYF.

Only a few counts were recorded for this clone. The gene calls are TRBV9 and TRBJ1-1; D is undetermined. CDR3 length equals 14 residues. Trimming stripped 0 bases from V and 4 bases from J, with 10 bases between. Germline V lookup: CDR1 SGDLS, CDR2 YYNGEE. As DNA, the CDR3 is TGTGCCAGCAGCGTAGACGGGGAGAGCACTGAAGCTTTCTTT. Protein sequence: CASSVDGESTEAFF. Drawing the rest from reference TRBV9 and TRBJ1-1, the complete variable domain is DSGVTQTPKHLITATGQRVTLRCSPRSGDLSVYWYQQSLDQGLQFLIQYYNGEERAKGNILERFSAQQFPDLHSELNLSSLELGDSALYFCASSVDGESTEAFFGQGTRLTVV.

This clone was seen only once. This chain joins TRBV5-6 and TRBJ1-4; the D is unclear. Germline loops: CDR1 SGHDT, CDR2 YYEEEE. Trimming removed 2 bases from V and 7 bases from J, with 15 bases in between. CDR3 length equals 15 residues. CDR3: CASSFIGVEGEKLFF. CDR3 bases: TGTGCCAGCAGCTTTATTGGGGTAGAGGGTGAAAAACTGTTTTTT.

This clone was recorded only once. The germline gene is not matched at one end of the junction; a read error may be the cause. The chain links TRBV27 to TRBJ1-5; possibly TRBD1 for D (5 bases). Germline V gene data show CDR1 as MNHEY and CDR2 as SMNVEV (reference sequence). The CDR3 extends over 14 amino acids. As DNA, the CDR3 is TGTCCCAGGGCCGAATATCGTAGCAATCAGCCCCAGCATTTT. This translates into CPRAEYRSNQPQHF.

V gene TRBV7-2 combines with J gene TRBJ2-4; D may be TRBD1 or TRBD2 (5 bases each). Germline lookup yields CDR1 SGHTA and CDR2 FQGNSA. Trimming left V 5 bases short and J 5 bases short, with 10 bases between. The CDR3 consists of 13 residues. The CDR3 protein is CASSPGTENIQYF. The CDR3 bases are TGTGCCAGCAGCCCAGGGACGGAAAACATTCAGTACTTC.

The chain couples TRBV7-9 to TRBJ2-7; D gene unclear. The V and J ends lost 5 bases and 3 bases respectively, with 8 bases between them. The CDR3 length is 12 residues. Germline CDR1 and CDR2: SEHNR and FQNEAQ (reference sequence). The CDR3 DNA follows: TGTGCCAGCAGCGACCTCCGCTACGAGCAGTACTTC. Translated, it gives CASSDLRYEQYF.

The V gene is TRBV28, the J gene TRBJ2-5, with D perhaps TRBD1 (6 bases). The CDR3 spans 14 residues. Germline-derived CDR1 and CDR2 are MDHEN and SYDVKM. Trimming took off 3 bases at V and 2 bases at J, with 10 bases between the two ends. Written as DNA, the CDR3 is TGTGCCAGCAGTTTGGGACATTTGCAAGAGACCCAGTACTTC. It specifies CASSLGHLQETQYF.

This sequence joins TRBV30 and TRBJ2-7; D ambiguous. Germline CDR1 reads GTSNPN; CDR2 reads SVGIG (reference sequence). The CDR3 is 15 amino acids. V dropped 1 base and J dropped 3 bases, with 16 bases sitting between them. Here the CDR3 DNA reads TGTGCCTGGAGTGGGCCAGCAAGGGAAGGCTACGAGCAGTACTTC. Its protein is CAWSGPAREGYEQYF.

The CDR3 DNA sequence: TGTGCCAGCAGCTTAGAGGTCTATCGAGATACGCAGTATTTT. Amino acids: CASSLEVYRDTQYF. The V gene is TRBV7-4, the J gene TRBJ2-3, with no clear D. CDR1 SGHVT and CDR2 SQSDAQ come from the germline V gene. This CDR3 has 14 amino acids. Trimming shortened V by 1 base and J by 5 bases, and 10 bases separated the two germline ends.

V gene TRBV6-1 combines with J gene TRBJ1-4; D perhaps matches TRBD1 (5 bases). Per germline, CDR1 MNHNS and CDR2 SASEGT. V lost 0 bases and J lost 1, with 6 bases in between. The CDR3 is made up of 15 amino acids. DNA of the CDR3: TGTGCCAGCAGTGAAGCGGGGGGAACTAATGAAAAACTGTTTTTT. Translating it yields CASSEAGGTNEKLFF.

This rearrangement joins TRBV7-9 to TRBJ1-1, with unresolved D. V dropped 6 bases and J dropped 0 bases, with 17 bases sitting between them. The length of the CDR3 is 16 residues. Germline V gene data show CDR1 as SEHNR and CDR2 as FQNEAQ (reference sequence). Here the CDR3 reads CASSRYEGSMNTEAFF. The CDR3 nucleotides read TGTGCCAGCAGTAGATACGAGGGCTCCATGAACACTGAAGCTTTCTTT.

The gene calls are TRBV19 and TRBJ1-5; D is undetermined. The ends were cut back, 6 bases at V and 0 bases at J, with 12 bases in the middle. CDR3 length: 15 residues. From germline, CDR1 is LNHDA and CDR2 SQIVND (reference sequence). The CDR3 nucleotides are TGTGCCAGTAGCGCTGGCGGATATAGCAATCAGCCCCAGCATTTT. Residues: CASSAGGYSNQPQHF.

V is TRBV11-2 and J is TRBJ1-1, with D maybe TRBD1 (5 bases). The CDR3 length is 17 residues. Per germline, CDR1 SGHAT and CDR2 FQNNGV. V was trimmed by 4 bases and J by 14 bases, leaving 32 bases between them. CDR3 residues: CASSSLSRNGREPKGFF. The CDR3 DNA is TGTGCCAGCAGCTCTTTAAGTCGGAATGGGAGGGAACCTAAGGGGTTCTTT.

The V and J genes are TRBV7-9 and TRBJ1-2; no clear D. Germline assignment: CDR1 SEHNR and CDR2 FQNEAQ (reference sequence). The length of the CDR3 is 11 residues. V lost 1 base, J lost 3 bases, and 0 bases lay in between. CDR3 in amino acids: CASSLDYGYTF. CDR3 sequence (DNA): TGTGCCAGCAGCTTAGACTATGGCTACACCTTC.

The chain carries TRBV6-1 and TRBJ2-7, with D perhaps TRBD2 (5 bases). The CDR3 extends over 18 amino acids. The V gene's germline CDR1 is MNHNS and CDR2 SASEGT. Trimming took 2 bases from V and 3 from J, leaving 23 bases between them. CDR3 in DNA: TGTGCCAGCAGTGAAAGTATAGGGCGGGCGGACCTATTCTACGAGCAGTACTTC. Protein sequence: CASSESIGRADLFYEQYF.

The chain uses TRBV7-9 and TRBJ2-7; D is unresolved. CDR1 SEHNR and CDR2 FQNEAQ come from the germline V gene (reference sequence). The V gene lost 2 bases and the J gene lost 4 bases, with 6 bases spanning the gap. This CDR3 has 12 amino acids. The CDR3: CASSLHLYEQYF. The CDR3 DNA is TGTGCCAGCAGCTTACATCTATACGAGCAGTACTTC.

J is TRBJ2-5 and V is TRBV28; no reliable D call. The CDR3 has 12 residues. Germline lookup yields CDR1 MDHEN and CDR2 SYDVKM. Trimming cost V 4 bases and J 2 bases, with 5 bases left between them. The CDR3 region is CASSYIQETQYF. CDR3 DNA: TGTGCCAGCAGTTACATTCAAGAGACCCAGTACTTC.

This chain joins TRBV7-9 and TRBJ2-1; perhaps D is TRBD1 or TRBD2 (5 bases each). This CDR3 has 15 amino acids. V lost 5 bases and J lost 9, with 20 bases in between. Germline V gene sequence: CDR1 SEHNR, CDR2 FQNEAQ (reference sequence). The CDR3 nucleotides read TGTGCCAGCAGCCCCGGGATCAGGGTCAACAGTGAGCAGTTCTTC. Encoded protein: CASSPGIRVNSEQFF.

This clone was recorded only once. This chain links TRBV4-3 with TRBJ1-2; 10 bases line up with TRBD1. The CDR3 length is 14 residues. Germline assignment: CDR1 LGHNA and CDR2 YSLEER. V lost 0 bases to trimming and J lost 8 bases; unmatched junction nucleotides: 3. The CDR3 here is CASSQDMTGGGYTF. CDR3 sequence (DNA): TGCGCCAGCAGCCAAGATATGACAGGGGGCGGCTACACCTTC.

The chain links TRBV2 to TRBJ1-1, with 9 nucleotides matching TRBD1. CDR1 is SNHLY, CDR2 FYNNEI, per germline. The CDR3 extends over 14 amino acids. Germline trimming cut 6 bases from V and 1 base from J; bases unmatched to any gene: 3. In nucleotides, the CDR3 is TGTGCCAGCAGGGGACAGGGACGGAACACTGAAGCTTTCTTT. It codes for CASRGQGRNTEAFF.

This clone was seen a single time. The chain carries TRBV7-6 and TRBJ2-1; TRBD2 matches at 9 bases. Germline assignment: CDR1 SGHVS and CDR2 FNYEAQ. The J segment lost 12 bases and the V segment lost 5 bases, leaving 11 bases of the junction unmatched. This CDR3 comprises 14 residues. This CDR3 is CASSPALAGRGQFF. CDR3 bases: TGTGCCAGCAGCCCCGCCCTAGCGGGAAGGGGGCAGTTCTTC.

Remarks on this clone: The junction shows a germline mismatch at one end, possibly a read error. The chain links TRBV7-9 to TRBJ2-4; D is tentatively TRBD1 or TRBD2 (5 bases each). CDR3 length: 15 amino acids. Looked up from germline, CDR1 is SEHNR and CDR2 is FQNEAQ (reference sequence). The CDR3: CASSLAGTAKNIQYF. CDR3 sequence (DNA): TGTGCCAGCAGTTTAGCCGGGACAGCCAAAAACATTCAGTACTTC.

The count of this clone is one. The CDR3 loop is CASSLEGGTSGRETQYF. CDR3 DNA sequence: TGTGCCAGCAGCTTAGAGGGAGGAACTAGCGGGAGGGAGACCCAGTACTTC. The chain recombines TRBV11-2 with TRBJ2-5, with TRBD2 identical over 12 bases. CDR3 length: 17 residues. Trimming removed 0 bases from V and 5 bases from J; junction bases left unmatched: 7. CDR1 is SGHAT, CDR2 FQNNGV, per germline.

Turning to this clone: An end of the junction differs from the germline gene, which may be a read error. The V call is TRBV5-1, the J call TRBJ1-2; D is uncertain. The CDR3 is 13 residues long. CDR1 is SGHRS and CDR2 is YFSETQ in the germline V gene. This chain's CDR3 is CASSLVLSGGYTF. For the CDR3, the DNA is TGTGCCAGCAGCTTGGTCCTCAGCGGAGGCTACACCTTC.

This sequence joins TRBV6-4 and TRBJ2-3, with 10 bases that match TRBD2. The CDR3 totals 15 residues. V trimming: 5 bases; J trimming: 2 bases; junction bases outside the gene matches: 4. Per germline, CDR1 MRHNA and CDR2 SNTAGT. The CDR3 sequence: CASSPSGGDTDTQYF. Here the CDR3 DNA reads TGTGCCAGCAGTCCAAGCGGGGGGGACACAGATACGCAGTATTTT.